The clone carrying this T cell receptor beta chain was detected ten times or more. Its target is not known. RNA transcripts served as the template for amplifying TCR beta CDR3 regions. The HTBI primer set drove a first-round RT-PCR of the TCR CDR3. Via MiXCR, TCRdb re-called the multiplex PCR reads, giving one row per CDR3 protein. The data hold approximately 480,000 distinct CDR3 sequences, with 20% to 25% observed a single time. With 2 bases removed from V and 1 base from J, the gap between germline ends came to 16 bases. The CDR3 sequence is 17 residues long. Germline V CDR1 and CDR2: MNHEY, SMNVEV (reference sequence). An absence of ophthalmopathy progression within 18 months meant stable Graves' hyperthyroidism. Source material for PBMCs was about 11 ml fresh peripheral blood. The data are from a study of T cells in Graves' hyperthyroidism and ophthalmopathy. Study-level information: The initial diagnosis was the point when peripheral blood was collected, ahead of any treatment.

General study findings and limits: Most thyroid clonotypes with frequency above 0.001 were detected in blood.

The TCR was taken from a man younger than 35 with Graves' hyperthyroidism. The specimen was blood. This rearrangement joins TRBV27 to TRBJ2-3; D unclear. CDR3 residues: CASSLRPPGLGTDTQYF. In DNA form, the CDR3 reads TGTGCCAGCAGTTTACGCCCCCCGGGTTTGGGCACAGATACGCAGTATTTT.